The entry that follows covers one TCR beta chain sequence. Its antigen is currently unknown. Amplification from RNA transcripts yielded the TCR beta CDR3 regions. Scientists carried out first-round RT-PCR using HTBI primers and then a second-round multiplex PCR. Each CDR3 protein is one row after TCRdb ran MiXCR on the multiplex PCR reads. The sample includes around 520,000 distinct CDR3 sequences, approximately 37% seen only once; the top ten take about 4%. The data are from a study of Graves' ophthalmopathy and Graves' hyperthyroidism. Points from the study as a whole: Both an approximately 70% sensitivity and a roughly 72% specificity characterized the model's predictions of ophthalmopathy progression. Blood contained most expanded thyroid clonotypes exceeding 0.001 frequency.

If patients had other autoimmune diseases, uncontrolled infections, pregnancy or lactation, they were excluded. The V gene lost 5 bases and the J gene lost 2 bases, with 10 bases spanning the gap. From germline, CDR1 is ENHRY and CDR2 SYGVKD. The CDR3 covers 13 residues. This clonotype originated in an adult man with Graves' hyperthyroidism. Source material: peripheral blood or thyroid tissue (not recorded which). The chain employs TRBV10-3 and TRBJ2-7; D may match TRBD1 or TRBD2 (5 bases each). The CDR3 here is CAISFGGTYEQYF. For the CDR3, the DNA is TGTGCCATCAGTTTTGGGGGTACCTACGAGCAGTACTTC.